The rows below give T cell receptor beta chains drawn from one sample of a study of PD-1 blockade in classical Hodgkin lymphoma. Produced via immunoSEQ multiplex PCR; TCRdb's table is partial and in-frame only. The sample has about 28,000 clones, about 82% seen once; the top ten hold around 16%. Sequenced material: peripheral blood mononuclear cells (PBMCs), taken before the fourth cycle of nivolumab. Receptor source: a human donor with classical Hodgkin lymphoma. The CDR3 runs from the conserved cysteine through the conserved F or W. Each record gives: J gene, D gene, V gene, clone size, CDR3 protein, CDR3 DNA. A D gene is named only where the DNA matches it firmly. Only some rows state a clone size, as once, few, many or a class for expanded clones.

>TRBJ2-7|-|TRBV18|once
CASSPWGRAEYF
TGTGCCAGCTCACCGTGGGGCAGGGCGGAGTACTTC
>TRBJ2-5|-|TRBV6-1|-
CATRLTLVSGETQYF
TGTGCCACCAGACTCACCCTGGTCTCGGGAGAGACCCAGTACTTC
>TRBJ1-5|-|TRBV6-1|-
CASSAQAYSNQPQHF
TGTGCCAGCAGTGCACAGGCATATAGCAATCAGCCCCAGCATTTT
>TRBJ1-6|-|TRBV25-1|-
CASSVQTGSPLHF
TGTGCCAGCAGTGTGCAGACGGGTTCACCCCTCCACTTT
>TRBJ1-5|-|TRBV28|-
CASRPQYSNQPQHF
TGTGCCAGCAGACCACAATATAGCAATCAGCCCCAGCATTTT
>TRBJ2-1|TRBD2|TRBV10-1|-
CASPTSWTSGYNEQFF
TGCGCCAGCCCGACCTCTTGGACTAGCGGGTACAATGAGCAGTTCTTC
>TRBJ1-1|-|TRBV28|-
CASSLYIAPGGGMNTEAFF
TGTGCCAGCAGTTTATATATTGCCCCCGGGGGTGGAATGAACACTGAAGCTTTCTTT
>TRBJ2-2|-|TRBV28|-
CASRRSATGELFF
TGTGCCAGCAGAAGGAGTGCGACCGGGGAGCTGTTTTTT
>TRBJ2-1|-|TRBV19|once
CASSIDWAANEQFF
TGTGCCAGTAGTATAGATTGGGCAGCCAATGAGCAGTTCTTC
>TRBJ1-1|-|TRBV7-2|-
CASSLRPLYGGTEAFF
TGTGCCAGCAGCTTGAGGCCCCTTTACGGTGGTACTGAAGCTTTCTTT
>TRBJ2-1|TRBD2|TRBV4-1|-
CASSQTGLAGGEQFF
TGCGCCAGCAGCCAAACGGGACTAGCGGGAGGAGAGCAGTTCTTC
>TRBJ2-1|TRBD2|TRBV2|-
CASSEAGLVFEQFF
TGTGCCAGCAGTGAGGCGGGACTAGTTTTTGAGCAGTTCTTC
>TRBJ2-7|-|TRBV6-5|-
CASSVDRSYEQYF
TGTGCCAGCAGCGTGGACCGTTCCTACGAGCAGTACTTC
>TRBJ2-1|-|TRBV5-1|once
CASSLAASDSYNEQFF
TGCGCCAGCAGCTTGGCCGCTAGCGACTCCTACAATGAGCAGTTCTTC
>TRBJ1-3|-|TRBV6-6|-
CASSYRVPGNTIYF
TGTGCCAGCAGTTACAGGGTTCCGGGAAACACCATATATTTT
>TRBJ2-4|TRBD1|TRBV5-1|-
CASSLPGQPAKNIQYF
TGCGCCAGCAGCTTACCGGGACAGCCTGCCAAAAACATTCAGTACTTC
>TRBJ2-3|-|TRBV11-1|-
CASSLDPVSRRDTDTQYF
TGTGCCAGCAGCTTAGACCCGGTATCTAGGAGAGATACAGATACGCAGTATTTT
>TRBJ1-1|-|TRBV18|few
CASSPLPRGDTEAFF
TGTGCCAGCTCACCACTCCCCAGGGGTGACACTGAAGCTTTCTTT
>TRBJ1-3|-|TRBV2|-
CASRKDGNSGNTIYF
TGTGCCAGCAGAAAAGACGGGAACTCTGGAAACACCATATATTTT
>TRBJ1-1|-|TRBV5-1|once
CASREGTNTEAFF
TGCGCCTCAAGGGAGGGGACGAACACTGAAGCTTTCTTT
>TRBJ2-1|-|TRBV11-2|once
CASSQYGTTNEQFF
TGTGCCAGCAGCCAATACGGGACCACCAATGAGCAGTTCTTC
>TRBJ2-7|-|TRBV9|-
CASSPSLYEQYF
TGTGCCAGCAGCCCCTCCCTCTACGAGCAGTACTTC
>TRBJ2-3|-|TRBV6-4|-
CASSPRDISTDTQYF
TGTGCCAGCAGTCCCCGGGACATCAGCACAGATACGCAGTATTTT
>TRBJ1-1|TRBD1|TRBV6-1|-
CASSAPGQMNTEAFF
TGTGCCAGCAGTGCACCGGGACAGATGAACACTGAAGCTTTCTTT
>TRBJ2-1|-|TRBV19|-
CASSPAKLWGASYNEQFF
TGTGCCAGTAGCCCCGCCAAACTTTGGGGGGCGTCCTACAATGAGCAGTTCTTC
>TRBJ1-1|TRBD1|TRBV18|-
CASSYRGVQTEAFF
TGTGCCAGCTCATACAGGGGGGTACAGACTGAAGCTTTCTTT
>TRBJ2-3|-|TRBV30|-
CAWKGLAVPTDTQYF
TGTGCCTGGAAAGGTCTAGCCGTCCCCACAGATACGCAGTATTTT
>TRBJ1-6|-|TRBV27|-
CASSFWGSPLHF
TGTGCCAGCAGTTTCTGGGGTTCACCCCTCCACTTT
>TRBJ1-1|-|TRBV19|-
CASRNWTDKNTEAFF
TGTGCCAGTAGGAACTGGACAGACAAAAACACTGAAGCTTTCTTT
>TRBJ1-2|-|TRBV28|-
CASNIQGWNGYTF
TGTGCCAGCAATATACAGGGTTGGAATGGCTACACCTTC
>TRBJ2-2|-|TRBV6-1|-
CASRDLVGELFF
TGTGCCAGCAGAGATCTAGTGGGGGAGCTGTTTTTT
>TRBJ1-1|-|TRBV11-1|-
CASSLFGLNTEAFF
TGTGCCAGCAGCTTATTTGGGTTGAACACTGAAGCTTTCTTT
>TRBJ2-3|-|TRBV7-6|-
CASSLVSTDTQYF
TGTGCCAGCAGCTTAGTATCCACAGATACGCAGTATTTT
>TRBJ2-1|TRBD1|TRBV6-6|few
CASSYSGQKNEQFF
TGTGCCAGCAGTTACTCGGGACAGAAGAATGAGCAGTTCTTC
>TRBJ2-3|-|TRBV27|few
CASSLGRATDTQYF
TGTGCCAGCAGTTTGGGCAGGGCCACAGATACGCAGTATTTT
>TRBJ2-7|TRBD2|TRBV28|-
CASSYSLGLAGGLGYEQYF
TGTGCCAGTAGTTACTCCCTAGGACTAGCGGGCGGATTGGGGTACGAGCAGTACTTC
>TRBJ2-1|TRBD2|TRBV7-6|-
CASSSPTSGGKRGGSYNEQFF
TGTGCCAGCAGCTCCCCGACTAGCGGGGGAAAAAGGGGTGGCTCCTACAATGAGCAGTTCTTC
>TRBJ1-5|-|TRBV30|-
CAWSGGGSNQPQHF
TGTGCCTGGAGTGGAGGGGGGTCCAATCAGCCCCAGCATTTT
>TRBJ1-1|-|TRBV7-3|-
CASSMTRNTEAFF
TGTGCCAGCAGCATGACAAGGAACACTGAAGCTTTCTTT
>TRBJ2-3|TRBD2|TRBV15|-
CATSRALREGRYTDTQYF
TGTGCCACCAGCAGAGCTCTACGGGAGGGCAGGTACACAGATACGCAGTATTTT